One sample yielded the 15 T cell receptor beta chains listed below, sequenced in a study of patients and donors after allogeneic stem cell transplantation. MiXCR, run by TCRdb on the RT-PCR reads, gives a single entry per CDR3 protein. The data hold over 150,000 distinct CDR3 sequences, with approximately 30% observed a single time. The sample was blood, either unsorted or a sorted T cell fraction (not recorded which). These receptors were obtained from a human donor who was either an allogeneic HSCT recipient or a stem cell or donor lymphocyte infusion donor (not recorded which). It is not recorded whose cells these are; they may come from a transplant donor.

The chain links TRBV4-2 to TRBJ1-2, with D maybe TRBD1 (5 bases). The germline gives CDR1 LGHNA, CDR2 YNFKEQ. This CDR3 contains 15 residues. Trimming stripped 0 bases from V and 2 bases from J, with 10 bases between. The CDR3 DNA reads TGTGCCAGCAGCCAAGACGATCGGGACAACTATGGCTACACCTTC. Translated: CASSQDDRDNYGYTF.

This clonotype was seen only a few times. This CDR3 is CASSPLEYNEQFF. The DNA for the CDR3 is TGTGCCAGCTCACCTTTAGAGTACAATGAGCAGTTCTTC. V usage is TRBV18 and J usage is TRBJ2-1; no clear D gene. Germline V gene lookup returns CDR1 KGHSH and CDR2 LQKENI. The CDR3 loop spans 13 amino acids. V lost 3 bases and J 4 bases, leaving 7 bases between the germline ends. The variable domain in full, completed from reference TRBV18 and TRBJ2-1, reads NAGVMQNPRHLVRRRGQEARLRCSPMKGHSHVYWYRQLPEEGLKFMVYLQKENIIDESGMPKERFSAEFPKEGPSILRIQQVVRGDSAAYFCASSPLEYNEQFFGPGTRLTVL.

The table lists this clonotype with a few counts. This rearrangement joins TRBV6-5 to TRBJ2-5, with no clear D. V lost 4 bases to trimming and J lost 3 bases, with 9 bases between them. This CDR3 is 13 amino acids long. Germline V lookup: CDR1 MNHEY, CDR2 SVGAGI. Here the CDR3 reads CASSSWIEETQYF. The CDR3 DNA follows: TGTGCCAGCAGTTCCTGGATCGAAGAGACCCAGTACTTC.

The table lists this clonotype with a few counts. V usage is TRBV6-2 or TRBV6-3 and J usage is TRBJ1-2; TRBD1 is a possible D gene (6 bases). Between the trimmed V and J ends, which lost 6 bases and 4 bases, there was a span of 12 bases. CDR1 is MNHEY and CDR2 is SVGEGT in the germline V gene. The CDR3 contains 13 residues. CDR3 DNA: TGTGCCAGCAGCAGACAGGAGGGCTATGGCTACACCTTC. Translating it yields CASSRQEGYGYTF.

The CDR3 loop reads CASTGGQAGEDTQYF. In DNA form, the CDR3 reads TGTGCCAGCACCGGAGGCCAGGCAGGGGAAGATACGCAGTATTTT. The chain employs TRBV28 and TRBJ2-3; a weak D match, TRBD1 (6 bases). CDR1 and CDR2 from the germline V gene are MDHEN and SYDVKM. Trimming removed 7 bases from V and 5 bases from J, with 19 bases in between. This CDR3 contains 15 residues.

This clonotype was recorded a few times. The V call is TRBV6-5, the J call TRBJ1-6; 8 positions agree with TRBD1. CDR1 and CDR2 (germline): MNHEY, SVGAGI. There are 16 residues in the CDR3. V trimming: 6 bases; J trimming: 8 bases; junction bases outside the gene matches: 12. As DNA, the CDR3 is TGTGCCAGCAGGCCAGCGACAGGGGTTCGGTATTCACCCCTCCACTTT. Residues: CASRPATGVRYSPLHF.

This sequence joins TRBV7-2 and TRBJ2-3; D assignment may be TRBD1 or TRBD2 (6 bases each). V was trimmed by 5 bases and J by 1 base, leaving 7 bases between them. Germline V CDR1 and CDR2: SGHTA, FQGNSA. The CDR3 totals 13 residues. The CDR3 nucleotides are TGTGCCAGCAGCCGGGGGCGCACAGATACGCAGTATTTT. This translates into CASSRGRTDTQYF. Looking up the rest from reference TRBV7-2 and TRBJ2-3 gives the full variable domain: GAGVSQSPSNKVTEKGKDVELRCDPISGHTALYWYRQSLGQGLEFLIYFQGNSAPDKSGLPSDRFSAERTGGSVSTLTIQRTQQEDSAVYLCASSRGRTDTQYFGPGTRLTVL.

This clonotype turned up a few times. The rearrangement links TRBV4-2 to TRBJ1-6, with 9 bases that match TRBD1. V gave up 8 bases and J gave up 5 bases; unmatched junction bases: 7. Germline V CDR1 and CDR2: LGHNA, YNFKEQ. CDR3 length: 15 amino acids. The CDR3 bases are TGTGCCAGCCGCCGGGACAGGGCAGATAATTCACCCCTCCACTTT. The encoded protein is CASRRDRADNSPLHF.

This clonotype occurred a few times. This rearrangement joins TRBV7-9 to TRBJ1-6, with D maybe TRBD1 (5 bases). With 8 bases removed from V and 7 bases from J, the gap between germline ends came to 18 bases. The CDR3 consists of 15 residues. Per the germline V gene, CDR1 is SEHNR and CDR2 is FQNEAQ (reference sequence). CDR3 DNA: TGTGCCAGCTTAAGTACCGGGACCGAGAATTCACCCCTCCACTTT. This encodes CASLSTGTENSPLHF.

The chain has TRBV7-2 and TRBJ2-1; 11 bases fit TRBD2. With 1 base clipped from V and 10 bases from J, the junction kept 6 bases outside the gene matches. The CDR3 length is 15 residues. The germline CDR1 and CDR2 sequences are SGHTA and FQGNSA. This CDR3 is CASSLVTSGRGEQFF. The CDR3 region has the DNA TGTGCCAGCAGCTTAGTTACTAGCGGGAGAGGAGAGCAGTTCTTC.

A note on this clonotype: Without the conserved terminal phenylalanine or tryptophan, this CDR3 likely stems from a read error. The V gene is TRBV6-5, the J gene TRBJ1-1, with TRBD1 as a possible D gene (5 bases). The V gene lost 0 bases and the J gene lost 1 base, with 9 bases spanning the gap. Germline V gene data show CDR1 as MNHEY and CDR2 as SVGAGI. The CDR3 runs 15 residues. CDR3 loop: CASSYSGTQNTEAFL. CDR3 coding DNA: TGTGCCAGCAGTTACTCCGGGACCCAGAACACTGAAGCTTTCCTT.

V is TRBV20-1 and J is TRBJ2-7; 10 positions agree with TRBD2. The CDR3 spans 14 residues. In germline, CDR1 is DFQATT, CDR2 SNEGSKA (reference sequence). Germline trimming cut 3 bases from V and 3 bases from J; bases unmatched to any gene: 5. The CDR3 region has the DNA TGCAGTGCTAGCGGGACTAGCGACCTCTACGAGCAGTACTTC. Translated: CSASGTSDLYEQYF.

This clonotype was recorded a few times. The rearrangement uses TRBV6-2 or TRBV6-3 and TRBJ1-4; a weak D match, TRBD1 (5 bases). The V gene lost 8 bases and the J gene lost 2 bases, with 12 bases spanning the gap. Germline CDR1 MNHEY, CDR2 SVGEGT. The length of the CDR3 is 14 residues. In nucleotides, the CDR3 is TGTGCCAGCGGTGGAGGGGCTACTAATGAAAAACTGTTTTTT. Its protein is CASGGGATNEKLFF.

This clonotype has more than one count but fewer than ten. The rearrangement links TRBV18 to TRBJ1-1, with D perhaps TRBD1 (5 bases). The CDR3 has 15 amino acids. Deletions cut 0 bases from V and 0 bases from J, with 8 bases between. Germline V gene lookup returns CDR1 KGHSH and CDR2 LQKENI. CDR3 in DNA: TGTGCCAGCTCACCACCGGGACTGATGAACACTGAAGCTTTCTTT. It specifies CASSPPGLMNTEAFF.

At least ten counts were recorded for this clonotype. This chain joins TRBV28 and TRBJ1-2; D possibly corresponds to TRBD1 (5 bases). Germline values: CDR1 MDHEN, CDR2 SYDVKM. This CDR3 spans 14 amino acids. V was trimmed by 5 bases and J by 4 bases, leaving 14 bases between them. The CDR3 nucleotides read TGTGCCAGCAGTCCTGGGCAGGGCCCCTATGGCTACACCTTC. Translated: CASSPGQGPYGYTF.